This T cell receptor (beta chain) appears in the sequencing data of a study of blood T cell repertoires in COVID-19 (dated by TCRdb to 2020 to 2022). Background for the entire study: Samples from collaborators originated in the United States, Italy and Spain and spanned both the acute and convalescent phases of COVID-19. Subjects who had been exposed to COVID-19, were actively infected with it, or had recovered from it provided the deeply sampled blood TCRbeta repertoires that made up the dataset. The prospective study material was composed of cDNA or gDNA derived from T cells, B-cell-depleted T cells, or PBMCs. The repertoires were made available in a free public database intended to serve as a resource for research on the immune response to SARS-CoV-2. The samples were drawn from two sources: the first 160 participants of the ongoing ImmuneRACE study, and 1,000 to 1,500 subjects contributed by 6 global collaborators. HLA class I and class II types, where available, came from metadata supplied by the sample provider rather than from assay-based typing. A de-identified subject ID, COVID-19 status, age in years and sex were almost always included in the sample metadata.

TCRbeta CDR3 regions were amplified from genomic DNA using the immunoSEQ Assay, a bias-controlled multiplex PCR. Per the source publication's procedure: Nucleated cell counts per sample were estimated from amplification of reference gene primers within the assay. To quantify the absolute abundance of each unique TCRbeta CDR3 rearrangement, sequence reads were collapsed and filtered. For each sample, productive Simpson clonality was calculated as the square root of Simpson's diversity index over productive rearrangements. The clones in this table, taken by TCRdb from immuneACCESS, are in-frame only. Not every clone is retained; where verified, under half of the shortfall comes from an unresolved V gene, and the cause of the rest is unknown. The V and J calls and clone size were taken over from that table, and D and trimming were inferred from the DNA. The sample records a few hundred thousand clones, 70% to 90% of which are singletons. The ten largest clones add up to 7.8% of the sample.

Samples from volunteer blood donors who had recovered from COVID-19 were contributed by a second Seattle source. Collaborating institutions collected whole blood in K2EDTA tubes following their own protocols. Collaborator samples were shipped for TCRbeta analysis as frozen whole blood, isolated PBMCs, or DNA extracted from either sample type. The CDR3 measures 17 amino acids from cysteine to phenylalanine. Kept here is only the CDR3 DNA, which spans 51 bases and is read in frame from base 1. The junction shows trimming of 6 bases on V and 2 bases on J, and the gene matches do not reach 13 bases of it. For CDR1 and CDR2, the germline V gene lists SNHLY and FYNNEI. Remarks on this clone: The specificity of this receptor is unknown. Qualities for individual bases were not recorded, and no much larger clone is one base off.

The full study reports these points: Clinical and demographic metadata were provided uncurated, with the amount varying by source and participant.

Sequencing was carried out using peripheral blood. This TCR was recovered from a woman aged 50 to 65 who had recovered from COVID-19. The chain employs TRBV2 and TRBJ1-5; TRBD1 aligns with 7 central bases. The sequence in DNA is TGTGCCAGCAGCCAAAGTGGGGGGACAGTAGGCAATCAGCCCCAGCATTTT. This codes for CASSQSGGTVGNQPQHF. Reference TRBV2 and TRBJ1-5 proteins supply the regions before and after the CDR3; the full variable domain is: EPEVTQTPSHQVTQMGQEVILRCVPISNHLYFYWYRQILGQKVEFLVSFYNNEISEKSEIFDDQFSVERPDGSNFTLKIRSTKLEDSAMYFCASSQSGGTVGNQPQHFGDGTRLSIL.